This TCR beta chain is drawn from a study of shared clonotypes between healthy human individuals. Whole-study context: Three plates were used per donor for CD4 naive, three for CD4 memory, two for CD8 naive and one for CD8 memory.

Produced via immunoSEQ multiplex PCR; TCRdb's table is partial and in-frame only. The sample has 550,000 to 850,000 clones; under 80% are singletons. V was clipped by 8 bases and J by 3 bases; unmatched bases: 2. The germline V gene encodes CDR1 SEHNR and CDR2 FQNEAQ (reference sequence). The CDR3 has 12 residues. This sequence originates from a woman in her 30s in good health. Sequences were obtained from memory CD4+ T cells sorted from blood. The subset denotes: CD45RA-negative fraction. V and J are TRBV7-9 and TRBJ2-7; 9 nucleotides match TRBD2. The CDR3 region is CASGGRDYEQYF. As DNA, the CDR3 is TGTGCCAGCGGCGGGAGGGACTACGAGCAGTACTTC.